The T cell receptor beta chain under discussion was sequenced for a study of T cell responses to AZD1222 COVID-19 vaccine. Whole-study results and caveats: CD4 TCRs covered the whole spike, strongest at regions 160-218 and 743-854. Two doses of AZD1222 preceded a rise in Spike-specific TCR breadth and depth. The donors showed a predominance of white British ancestry and of females, with possible underestimation of clonal diversity.

Trimming at V came to 7 bases and at J to 7 bases, leaving 7 bases not matched to a gene. Germline lookup yields CDR1 WNHNN and CDR2 SYGVQD (reference sequence). This CDR3 is built from 12 residues. TCRdb keeps only in-frame clones here, not all; method: immunoSEQ multiplex PCR. Here the sample spans about 94,000 clones, approximately 88% being singletons. Points on this clone: What it binds is not known.

This receptor was obtained from an adult who received the AZD1222 COVID-19 vaccine. The chain recombines TRBV10-1 with TRBJ2-7, with 7 bases matching TRBD2. Specimen: peripheral blood, collected 28 days after the second AZD1222 dose. DNA for the CDR3: TGCGCCAGCATGGCGGGAGCAAGGGAGCAGTACTTC. Its protein is CASMAGAREQYF.